The 10 T cell receptor beta chains reported below all come from one sample, sequenced in a study of TIL therapy for anti-PD-1-resistant metastatic lung cancer. Time point indicated: pre-treatment sample, taken before nivolumab and TIL therapy. This was the immunoSEQ v3 assay. Sequenced by immunoSEQ multiplex PCR; TCRdb stores in-frame clones only, minus some. This sample yields about 36,000 clones, of which 73% are seen a single time; roughly 5.7% belongs to the top ten. Sequenced material: blood, taken at baseline. These receptor sequences come from a person between 30 and 79 years old with non-small cell lung cancer.

The CDR3 nucleotides are TGTGCCTGCTTCGGGGGGGCCTGGGGCTACACCTTC. Amino acid sequence: CACFGGAWGYTF. The rearrangement joins TRBV30 to TRBJ1-2; TRBD1 is a possible D gene (6 bases). The V gene's germline CDR1 is GTSNPN and CDR2 SVGIG (reference sequence). This CDR3 is built from 12 residues. V lost 6 bases and J 8 bases, leaving 16 bases between the germline ends.

This chain joins TRBV11-2 and TRBJ2-5; possibly TRBD1 for D (6 bases). The germline gives CDR1 SGHAT, CDR2 FQNNGV. The CDR3 is 12 residues long. V was shortened by 5 bases and J by 5 bases, with 9 bases between the two germline ends. The CDR3 DNA is TGTGCCAGCAGCCCCGACAGGGAGACCCAGTACTTC. This translates into CASSPDRETQYF.

V is TRBV5-4 and J is TRBJ2-3; 7 bases align to TRBD2. Germline V gene data show CDR1 as SGHNT and CDR2 as YYREEE (reference sequence). The CDR3 is 16 amino acids. V gave up 3 bases and J gave up 1 base; unmatched junction bases: 8. The CDR3 sequence: CASSSERGPGTDTQYF. The CDR3 DNA reads TGTGCCAGCAGCTCAGAGCGGGGCCCTGGCACAGATACGCAGTATTTT.

DNA of the CDR3: TGCGCCAGCAGCTGGGGAAACCGCTCTGGGGCCAACGTCCTGACTTTC. Encoded protein: CASSWGNRSGANVLTF. The chain couples TRBV5-1 to TRBJ2-6; D unresolved. Trimming took off 3 bases at V and 0 bases at J, with 10 bases between the two ends. This CDR3 has 16 residues. Germline V gene lookup returns CDR1 SGHRS and CDR2 YFSETQ. Variable domain in full (rest from reference TRBV5-1 and TRBJ2-6): KAGVTQTPRYLIKTRGQQVTLSCSPISGHRSVSWYQQTPGQGLQFLFEYFSETQRNKGNFPGRFSGRQFSNSRSEMNVSTLELGDSALYLCASSWGNRSGANVLTFGAGSRLTVL.

The sample holds one count of this clone. This chain links TRBV5-6 with TRBJ1-1, with TRBD1 matching 7 bases. Trimming at V came to 7 bases and at J to 7 bases, leaving 4 bases not matched to a gene. The CDR3 extends over 11 amino acids. Germline V gene data show CDR1 as SGHDT and CDR2 as YYEEEE. The CDR3 here is CASENRGEAFF. Here the CDR3 DNA reads TGTGCCAGCGAGAACAGGGGTGAAGCTTTCTTT.

CDR3 sequence: CASSRLVADTQYF. CDR3 DNA sequence: TGCGCCAGCAGCCGACTAGTCGCAGATACGCAGTATTTT. The chain uses TRBV5-1 and TRBJ2-3, with D possibly matching TRBD2 (6 bases). The CDR3 runs to 13 residues. Germline loops: CDR1 SGHRS, CDR2 YFSETQ. The V and J ends lost 4 bases and 4 bases respectively, with 10 bases between them.

This clone was seen more than once but under ten times. V and J are TRBV30 and TRBJ2-5; weak D call: TRBD1 (6 bases). Trimming took 0 bases from V and 0 from J, leaving 11 bases between them. Germline-derived CDR1 and CDR2 are GTSNPN and SVGIG (reference sequence). The CDR3 sequence is 15 residues long. The CDR3 bases are TGTGCCTGGAGTGTGCAGGGGTCGTACCAAGAGACCCAGTACTTC. Residues: CAWSVQGSYQETQYF.

The chain recombines TRBV10-3 with TRBJ1-1; D is ambiguous. The CDR3 covers 11 residues. Deletions cut 9 bases from V and 4 bases from J, with 9 bases between. Germline assignment: CDR1 ENHRY and CDR2 SYGVKD. This CDR3 is CAISAGTEAFF. DNA for the CDR3: TGTGCCATTTCTGCGGGCACTGAAGCTTTCTTT.

This rearrangement joins TRBV18 to TRBJ1-4; perhaps TRBD1 as D (6 bases). Germline V gene data show CDR1 as KGHSH and CDR2 as LQKENI. V was trimmed by 4 bases and J by 8 bases, leaving 20 bases between them. The CDR3 runs to 16 residues. The CDR3 region is CASSRLGAGTREKLFF. DNA of the CDR3: TGTGCCAGCTCACGACTCGGCGCAGGGACAAGGGAAAAACTGTTTTTT.

This chain uses TRBV30 with TRBJ2-3; tentative D call: TRBD1 (5 bases). The germline CDR1 and CDR2 sequences are GTSNPN and SVGIG (reference sequence). The ends were cut back, 2 bases at V and 4 bases at J, with 7 bases in the middle. This CDR3 spans 12 amino acids. The CDR3 coding sequence is TGTGCCTGGAGTCAGGGTTCAGATACGCAGTATTTT. It yields the protein CAWSQGSDTQYF. The variable domain in full, completed from reference TRBV30 and TRBJ2-3, reads SQTIHQWPATLVQPVGSPLSLECTVEGTSNPNLYWYRQAAGRGLQLLFYSVGIGQISSEVPQNLSASRPQDRQFILSSKKLLLSDSGFYLCAWSQGSDTQYFGPGTRLTVL.